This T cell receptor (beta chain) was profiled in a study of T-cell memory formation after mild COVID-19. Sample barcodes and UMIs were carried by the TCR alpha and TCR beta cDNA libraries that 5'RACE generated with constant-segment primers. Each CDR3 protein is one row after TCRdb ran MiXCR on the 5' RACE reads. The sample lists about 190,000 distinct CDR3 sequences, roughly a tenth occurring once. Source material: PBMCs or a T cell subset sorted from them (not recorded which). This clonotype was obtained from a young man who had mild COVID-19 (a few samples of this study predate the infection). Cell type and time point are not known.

The CDR3 sequence: CASSQVDFQETQYF. The CDR3 DNA reads TGTGCCAGCAGCCAAGTCGACTTCCAAGAGACCCAGTACTTC. This chain links TRBV4-2 with TRBJ2-5; D ambiguous. The V and J ends lost 1 base and 1 base respectively, with 7 bases between them. CDR3 length equals 14 residues. Germline CDR1 LGHNA, CDR2 YNFKEQ.